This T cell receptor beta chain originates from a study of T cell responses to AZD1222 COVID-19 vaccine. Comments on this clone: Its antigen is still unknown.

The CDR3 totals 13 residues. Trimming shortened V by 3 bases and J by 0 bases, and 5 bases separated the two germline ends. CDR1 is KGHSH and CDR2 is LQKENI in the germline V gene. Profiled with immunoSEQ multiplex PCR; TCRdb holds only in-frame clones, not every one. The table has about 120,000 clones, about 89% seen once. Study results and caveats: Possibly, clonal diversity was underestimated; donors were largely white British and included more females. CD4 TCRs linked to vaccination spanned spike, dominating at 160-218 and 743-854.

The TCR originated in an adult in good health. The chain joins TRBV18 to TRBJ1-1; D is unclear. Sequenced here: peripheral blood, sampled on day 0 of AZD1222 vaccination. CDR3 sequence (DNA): TGTGCCAGCTCACCCCGGATGAACACTGAAGCTTTCTTT. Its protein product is CASSPRMNTEAFF.